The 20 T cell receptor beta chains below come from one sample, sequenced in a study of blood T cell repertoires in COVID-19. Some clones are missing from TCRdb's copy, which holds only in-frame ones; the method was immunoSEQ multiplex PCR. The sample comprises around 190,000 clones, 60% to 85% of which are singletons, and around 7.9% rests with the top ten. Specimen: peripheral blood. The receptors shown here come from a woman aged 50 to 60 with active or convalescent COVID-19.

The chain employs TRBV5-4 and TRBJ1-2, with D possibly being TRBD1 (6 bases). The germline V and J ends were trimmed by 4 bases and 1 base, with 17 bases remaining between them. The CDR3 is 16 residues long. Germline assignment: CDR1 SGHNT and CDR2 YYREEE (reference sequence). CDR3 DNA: TGTGCCAGCAGCGCCGAACAGGGAGCGTTTAACTATGGCTACACCTTC. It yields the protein CASSAEQGAFNYGYTF.

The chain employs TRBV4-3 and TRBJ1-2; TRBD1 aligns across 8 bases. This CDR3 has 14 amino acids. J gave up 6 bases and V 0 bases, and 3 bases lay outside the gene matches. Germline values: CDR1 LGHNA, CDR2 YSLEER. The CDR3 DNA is TGCGCCAGCAGCCAAGACGGGACAGGTGATGGCTACACCTTC. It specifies CASSQDGTGDGYTF.

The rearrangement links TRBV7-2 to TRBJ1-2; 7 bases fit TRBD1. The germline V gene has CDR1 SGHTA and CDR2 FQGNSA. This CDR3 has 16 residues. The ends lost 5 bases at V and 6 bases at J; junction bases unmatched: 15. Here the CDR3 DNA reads TGTGCCAGCAGCCCAGGGGGGCCTCACGCAGCCCATGGCTACACCTTC. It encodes CASSPGGPHAAHGYTF.

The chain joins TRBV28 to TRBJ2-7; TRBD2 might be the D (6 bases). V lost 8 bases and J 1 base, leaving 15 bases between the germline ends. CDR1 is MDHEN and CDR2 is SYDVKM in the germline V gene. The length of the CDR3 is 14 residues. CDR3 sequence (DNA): TGTGCCAGCCTCCGGGCGGGACCTTCCTACGAGCAGTACTTC. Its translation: CASLRAGPSYEQYF.

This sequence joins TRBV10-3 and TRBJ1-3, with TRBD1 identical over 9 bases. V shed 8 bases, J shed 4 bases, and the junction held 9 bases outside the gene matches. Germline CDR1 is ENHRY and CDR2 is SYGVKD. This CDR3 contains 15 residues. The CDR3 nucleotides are TGTGCCATCCGACGACAGGGGGTAACCGGAAACACCATATATTTT. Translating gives CAIRRQGVTGNTIYF.

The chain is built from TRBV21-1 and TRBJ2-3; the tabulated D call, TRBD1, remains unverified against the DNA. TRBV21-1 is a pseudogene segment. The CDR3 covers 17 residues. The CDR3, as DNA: TGTGCCAGCAGCAAGGTCGGAACGGACAGGGTGACAGATACGCAGTATTTT. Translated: CASSKVGTDRVTDTQYF.

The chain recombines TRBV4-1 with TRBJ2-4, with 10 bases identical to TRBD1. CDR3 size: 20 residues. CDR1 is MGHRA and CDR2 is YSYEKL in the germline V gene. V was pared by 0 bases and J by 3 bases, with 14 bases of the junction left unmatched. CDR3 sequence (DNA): TGCGCCAGCAGCCAAGAAGGGCCCGGGACAGGGGTGATCGGCAAAAACATTCAGTACTTC. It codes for CASSQEGPGTGVIGKNIQYF.

This CDR3 reads CASGDTSGGSYNEQFF. CDR3 DNA sequence: TGTGCTAGTGGGGATACTAGCGGGGGGTCCTACAATGAGCAGTTCTTC. The chain recombines TRBV12-5 with TRBJ2-1; 12 nucleotides match TRBD2. The length of the CDR3 is 16 residues. Looked up from germline, CDR1 is LGHNT and CDR2 is FRNRAP. V lost 6 bases and J lost 1; bases outside the gene matches: 4.

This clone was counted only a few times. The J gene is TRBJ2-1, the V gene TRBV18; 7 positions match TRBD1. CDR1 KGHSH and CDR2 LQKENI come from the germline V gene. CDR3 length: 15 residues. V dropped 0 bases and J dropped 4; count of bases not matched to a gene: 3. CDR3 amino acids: CASSPPGTAYNEQFF. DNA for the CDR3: TGTGCCAGCTCACCACCCGGGACAGCATACAATGAGCAGTTCTTC.

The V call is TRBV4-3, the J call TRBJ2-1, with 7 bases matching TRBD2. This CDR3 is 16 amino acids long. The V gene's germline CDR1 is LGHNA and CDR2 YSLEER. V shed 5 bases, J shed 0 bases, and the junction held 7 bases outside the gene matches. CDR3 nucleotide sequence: TGCGCCAGCAGCGCAAGGCCTAGCGGCTCCTACAATGAGCAGTTCTTC. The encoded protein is CASSARPSGSYNEQFF.

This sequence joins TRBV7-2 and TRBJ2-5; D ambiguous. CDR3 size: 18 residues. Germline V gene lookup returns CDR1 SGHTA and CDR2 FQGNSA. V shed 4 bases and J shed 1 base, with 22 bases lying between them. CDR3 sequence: CASSSPPSSVTRQETQYF. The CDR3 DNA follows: TGTGCCAGCAGCTCCCCTCCTTCATCCGTGACTCGCCAAGAGACCCAGTACTTC.

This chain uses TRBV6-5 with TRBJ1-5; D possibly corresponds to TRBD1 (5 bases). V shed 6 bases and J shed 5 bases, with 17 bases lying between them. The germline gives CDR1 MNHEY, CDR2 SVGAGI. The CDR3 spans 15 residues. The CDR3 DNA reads TGTGCCAGCAGCCCCGTTGGTCAGGGTGATCAGCCCCAGCATTTT. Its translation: CASSPVGQGDQPQHF.

CDR3 in DNA: TGTGCCATCAGTGTAGATACAGGGTCCGATACGCAGTATTTT. Translated, it gives CAISVDTGSDTQYF. The genes are TRBV10-3 and TRBJ2-3; weak D call: TRBD1 (6 bases). Trimming left V 4 bases short and J 6 bases short, with 14 bases between. CDR1 ENHRY and CDR2 SYGVKD come from the germline V gene. This CDR3 spans 14 amino acids.

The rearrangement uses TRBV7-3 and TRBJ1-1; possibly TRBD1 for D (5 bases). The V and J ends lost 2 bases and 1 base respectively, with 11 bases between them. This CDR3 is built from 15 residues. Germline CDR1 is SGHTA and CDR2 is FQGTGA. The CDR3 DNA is TGTGCCAGCAGCTTAGGTGGAGGGGAGAACACTGAAGCTTTCTTT. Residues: CASSLGGGENTEAFF.

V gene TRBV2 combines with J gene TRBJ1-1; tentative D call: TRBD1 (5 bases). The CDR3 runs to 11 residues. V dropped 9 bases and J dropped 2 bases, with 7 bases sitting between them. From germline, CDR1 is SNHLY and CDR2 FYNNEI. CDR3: CARTVNTEAFF. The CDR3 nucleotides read TGTGCCAGGACAGTAAACACTGAAGCTTTCTTT.

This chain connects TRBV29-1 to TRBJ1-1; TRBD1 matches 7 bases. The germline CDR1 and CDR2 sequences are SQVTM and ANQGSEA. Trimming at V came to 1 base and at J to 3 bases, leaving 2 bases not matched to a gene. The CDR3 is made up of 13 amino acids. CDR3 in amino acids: CSVEVGTDTEAFF. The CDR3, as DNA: TGCAGCGTTGAAGTTGGGACAGACACTGAAGCTTTCTTT.

CDR3 sequence: CASSTGTVINEKLFF. CDR3 sequence (DNA): TGTGCCAGCAGTACCGGGACTGTTATTAATGAAAAACTGTTTTTT. This chain uses TRBV2 with TRBJ1-4; a possible D gene is TRBD1 (5 bases). The V gene's germline CDR1 is SNHLY and CDR2 FYNNEI. The V and J ends lost 5 bases and 4 bases respectively, with 14 bases between them. The CDR3 totals 15 residues.

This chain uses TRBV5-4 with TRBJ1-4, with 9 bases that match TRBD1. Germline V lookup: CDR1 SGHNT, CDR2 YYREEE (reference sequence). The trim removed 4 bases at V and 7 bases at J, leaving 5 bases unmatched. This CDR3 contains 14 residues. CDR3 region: CASSLDRGSEKLFF. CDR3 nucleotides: TGTGCCAGCAGCCTGGACAGGGGAAGTGAAAAACTGTTTTTT.

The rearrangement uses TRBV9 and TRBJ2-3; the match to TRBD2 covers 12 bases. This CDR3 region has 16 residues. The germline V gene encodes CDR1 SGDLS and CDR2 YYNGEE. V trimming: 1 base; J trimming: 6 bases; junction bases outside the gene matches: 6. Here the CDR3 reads CASSVSFTSGRDTQYF. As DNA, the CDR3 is TGTGCCAGCAGCGTATCATTCACTAGCGGGAGGGATACGCAGTATTTT.

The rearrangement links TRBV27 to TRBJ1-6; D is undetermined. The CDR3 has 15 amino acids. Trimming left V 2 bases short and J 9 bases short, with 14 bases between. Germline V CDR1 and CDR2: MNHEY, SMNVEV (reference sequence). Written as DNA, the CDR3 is TGTGCCAGCAGTTTAGGCTCCGGGAGCAGTTCACCCCTCCACTTT. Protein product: CASSLGSGSSSPLHF.